This T cell receptor beta chain originates from a study of T cell responses to AZD1222 COVID-19 vaccine. Germline lookup yields CDR1 KGHSH and CDR2 LQKENI. The CDR3 is 14 amino acids. V shed 2 bases and J 9 bases; nucleotides not matched to a gene: 1. General study findings and limits: Nearly half of spike-specific TCRs reportedly target unmutated variant regions. The study identified only six AZD1222 recipients as seropositive at baseline. Clonal diversity was possibly underestimated; the donors were predominantly white British and more often female. Vaccination with two AZD1222 doses was followed by a rise in Spike-specific TCR breadth and depth.

The repertoire was sequenced with immunoSEQ multiplex PCR; TCRdb's copy has only in-frame clones and lacks some. The sample holds roughly 100,000 clones, 88% seen once. With regard to this clone: Its antigen is as yet unknown.

The genes are TRBV18 and TRBJ1-6; 10 bases align to TRBD1. Sequences were derived from peripheral blood, sampled on day 0 of AZD1222 vaccination. The sequence derives from an adult in good health. The CDR3, as DNA: TGTGCCAGCTCACCAAGGGACAGGGGTTCACCCCTCCACTTT. Its protein product is CASSPRDRGSPLHF.